The 27 T cell receptor beta chains in this list originate from one sample, sequenced in a study of cytomegalovirus exposure and HLA in healthy donors. The PCR ran on 60 Vbeta and 13 Jbeta primers. Sequencing used immunoSEQ multiplex PCR; TCRdb keeps in-frame clones, though not all of them. Among tens of thousands of clones listed, 75% to 85% were seen once. Sequenced sample: PBMCs. The receptors stem from a man aged 45 to 65 in good health and CMV-seropositive.

This chain uses TRBV9 with TRBJ2-5; D gene ambiguous. The end of the DNA fits TRBJ2-7 better, so the J call may be wrong. From germline, CDR1 is SGDLS and CDR2 YYNGEE. CDR3 length equals 15 residues. The DNA of the CDR3 is TGTGCCAGCAGCGTTACCGATTCGGTCACCTACGAGCAGTACTTC. This translates into CASSVTDSVTYEQYF.

This clone was observed a handful of times. The chain combines TRBV18 with TRBJ1-1; no firm D call. The V and J ends lost 3 bases and 7 bases respectively, with 9 bases between them. The CDR3 runs 12 residues. CDR1 KGHSH and CDR2 LQKENI come from the germline V gene. DNA for the CDR3: TGTGCCAGCTCACCGTACGGAGGTGAAGCTTTCTTT. Its protein product is CASSPYGGEAFF.

Details on this clone: Being one base from a much bigger clone, this may be a read error. The chain uses TRBV5-6 and TRBJ1-5; TRBD1 might be the D (5 bases). CDR3 length: 14 residues. V was shortened by 0 bases and J by 10 bases, with 14 bases between the two germline ends. The germline V gene has CDR1 SGHDT and CDR2 YYEEEE. CDR3 bases: TGTGCCAGCAGCTTGGGGAGGGGAGGAAATCCCCAGCATTTT. Translated, it gives CASSLGRGGNPQHF.

The rearrangement joins TRBV30 to TRBJ1-2; D remains unclear. The V and J ends lost 1 base and 3 bases respectively, with 9 bases between them. Germline assignment: CDR1 GTSNPN and CDR2 SVGIG (reference sequence). The CDR3 contains 13 residues. The CDR3 DNA is TGTGCCTGGAGTGCCTTCTCCTACTATGGCTACACCTTC. The encoded protein is CAWSAFSYYGYTF.

The gene calls are TRBV7-2 and TRBJ2-2; TRBD2 matches 9 bases. There are 15 residues in the CDR3. Trimming removed 0 bases from V and 5 bases from J; junction bases left unmatched: 1. Germline V lookup: CDR1 SGHTA, CDR2 FQGNSA. The CDR3 spells CASSLASGGTGELFF. The DNA for the CDR3 is TGTGCCAGCAGCTTAGCTAGCGGGGGAACCGGGGAGCTGTTTTTT. Drawing the rest from reference TRBV7-2 and TRBJ2-2, the complete variable domain is GAGVSQSPSNKVTEKGKDVELRCDPISGHTALYWYRQSLGQGLEFLIYFQGNSAPDKSGLPSDRFSAERTGGSVSTLTIQRTQQEDSAVYLCASSLASGGTGELFFGEGSRLTVL.

The chain joins TRBV2 to TRBJ1-5; weak D call: TRBD1 (6 bases). CDR1 is SNHLY and CDR2 is FYNNEI in the germline V gene. V lost 1 base and J 4 bases, leaving 8 bases between the germline ends. CDR3 length equals 14 residues. This chain's CDR3 is CASSEGGGNQPQHF. In DNA, the CDR3 is TGTGCCAGCAGTGAAGGAGGGGGAAATCAGCCCCAGCATTTT.

The CDR3 DNA reads TGTGCCAGCAGCCAGGGGGTGGCCGATTCACCCCTCCACTTT. It codes for CASSQGVADSPLHF. This chain connects TRBV7-6 to TRBJ1-6, with 7 bases fitting TRBD1. CDR3 length: 14 residues. The ends lost 5 bases at V and 8 bases at J; junction bases unmatched: 6. The germline CDR1 and CDR2 sequences are SGHVS and FNYEAQ.

Regarding this clone: Here the CDR3 omits its conserved ending phenylalanine or tryptophan, so a read error is the likely source. V usage is TRBV6-6 and J usage is TRBJ1-1, with 7 bases aligning to TRBD1. Trimming at V came to 4 bases and at J to 1 base, leaving 0 bases not matched to a gene. The CDR3 consists of 13 residues. Per the germline V gene, CDR1 is MNHNY and CDR2 is SVGAGI (reference sequence). The CDR3 DNA reads as TGTGCCAGCAGTTGGACAGGGAACACTGAAGCTTTCTTG. This encodes CASSWTGNTEAFL.

The chain has TRBV7-9 and TRBJ2-5; 8 nucleotides agree with TRBD1. Germline-derived CDR1 and CDR2 are SEHNR and FQNEAQ (reference sequence). Germline trimming cut 11 bases from V and 1 base from J; bases unmatched to any gene: 9. The CDR3 has 14 residues. CDR3 sequence (DNA): TGTGCCGGACTAACAACAGGGGGCCAAGAGACCCAGTACTTC. Its protein product is CAGLTTGGQETQYF.

This clone showed up just once. This chain links TRBV6-1 with TRBJ1-6; possible D gene TRBD1, 6 bases. Germline-derived CDR1 and CDR2 are MNHNS and SASEGT. The CDR3 spans 13 residues. Trimming shortened V by 4 bases and J by 10 bases, and 11 bases separated the two germline ends. CDR3 in amino acids: CASSVGGDSPLHF. In nucleotides, the CDR3 is TGTGCCAGCAGTGTAGGGGGAGACTCACCCCTCCACTTT.

The chain couples TRBV28 to TRBJ1-1; D call uncertain. V was cut by 3 bases and J by 4 bases, with 9 bases left in between. This CDR3 is 13 amino acids long. Germline values: CDR1 MDHEN, CDR2 SYDVKM. CDR3 nucleotides: TGTGCCAGCAGTTTCCGGGGAACCACTGAAGCTTTCTTT. It specifies CASSFRGTTEAFF.

This chain connects TRBV7-8 to TRBJ2-1; TRBD2 aligns across 7 bases. V lost 5 bases to trimming and J lost 3 bases; unmatched junction nucleotides: 13. The CDR3 is 17 residues long. Germline V gives CDR1 SGHVS, CDR2 FQNEAQ. CDR3 sequence reads: CASSPGLPHASYNEQFF. DNA for the CDR3: TGTGCCAGCAGCCCGGGACTACCACACGCTAGCTACAATGAGCAGTTCTTC.

This clone showed up just once. The chain recombines TRBV7-2 with TRBJ2-3; no clear D gene. The ends were cut back, 3 bases at V and 0 bases at J, with 10 bases in the middle. Germline lookup yields CDR1 SGHTA and CDR2 FQGNSA. The CDR3 is 15 residues long. This chain's CDR3 is CASSFVSLSTDTQYF. In DNA form, the CDR3 reads TGTGCCAGCAGCTTCGTGTCCCTAAGCACAGATACGCAGTATTTT.

The genes are TRBV5-4 and TRBJ2-5, with 7 bases that match TRBD1. CDR3 size: 15 residues. Germline V gene lookup returns CDR1 SGHNT and CDR2 YYREEE (reference sequence). J was trimmed by 1 base and V by 4 bases; bases with no gene match: 7. CDR3 in DNA: TGTGCCAGCAGCCCACAGGGGCGGGTCCAAGAGACCCAGTACTTC. Its translation: CASSPQGRVQETQYF. Full variable domain (outside the CDR3, taken from reference TRBV5-4 and TRBJ2-5): ETGVTQSPTHLIKTRGQQVTLRCSSQSGHNTVSWYQQALGQGPQFIFQYYREEENGRGNFPPRFSGLQFPNYSSELNVNALELDDSALYLCASSPQGRVQETQYFGPGTRLLVL.

The chain couples TRBV9 to TRBJ2-7, with D perhaps matching TRBD1 (5 bases). The CDR3 contains 15 residues. From germline, CDR1 is SGDLS and CDR2 YYNGEE. Trimming shortened V by 4 bases and J by 9 bases, and 23 bases separated the two germline ends. The CDR3 loop reads CASSSQAASSHAQYF. The CDR3 bases are TGTGCCAGCAGCTCACAGGCGGCCAGCTCCCACGCGCAGTACTTC.

V gene TRBV7-2 combines with J gene TRBJ2-5; 9 bases line up with TRBD1. The trim removed 5 bases at V and 4 bases at J, leaving 8 bases unmatched. Germline values: CDR1 SGHTA, CDR2 FQGNSA. The CDR3 sequence is 15 residues long. The CDR3 sequence: CASSPGQGGRETQYF. The CDR3 bases are TGTGCCAGCAGCCCGGGACAGGGCGGCAGAGAGACCCAGTACTTC. Variable domain in full (rest from reference TRBV7-2 and TRBJ2-5): GAGVSQSPSNKVTEKGKDVELRCDPISGHTALYWYRQSLGQGLEFLIYFQGNSAPDKSGLPSDRFSAERTGGSVSTLTIQRTQQEDSAVYLCASSPGQGGRETQYFGPGTRLLVL.

The CDR3 region is CASSSRKETQYF. In nucleotides, the CDR3 is TGTGCCAGCAGCTCGCGAAAAGAGACCCAGTACTTC. The rearrangement uses TRBV7-2 and TRBJ2-5; D is ambiguous. Deletions cut 4 bases from V and 3 bases from J, with 6 bases between. Germline-derived CDR1 and CDR2 are SGHTA and FQGNSA. This CDR3 contains 12 residues.

The chain carries TRBV28 and TRBJ2-3; TRBD1 matches 7 bases. This CDR3 region has 13 residues. V lost 6 bases, J lost 3 bases, and 3 bases stayed unmatched. Germline CDR1 MDHEN, CDR2 SYDVKM. The DNA for the CDR3 is TGTGCCAGCAGCACGACAGGGACAGATACGCAGTATTTT. Protein sequence: CASSTTGTDTQYF.

V gene TRBV2 combines with J gene TRBJ2-4; D gene unclear. Germline values: CDR1 SNHLY, CDR2 FYNNEI. Trimming left V 2 bases short and J 7 bases short, with 12 bases between. The CDR3 is 14 amino acids. The DNA of the CDR3 is TGTGCCAGCAGTGAAAACCCCGGCGGCAACATTCAGTACTTC. Translated, it gives CASSENPGGNIQYF.

The chain couples TRBV5-1 to TRBJ2-6, with D perhaps TRBD1 (6 bases). Per germline, CDR1 SGHRS and CDR2 YFSETQ. The V gene lost 0 bases and the J gene lost 2 bases, with 9 bases spanning the gap. The CDR3 length is 16 residues. CDR3 in DNA: TGCGCCAGCAGCTTGGGGGACAAGGCTGGGGCCAACGTCCTGACTTTC. Translated, it gives CASSLGDKAGANVLTF.

The chain joins TRBV7-2 to TRBJ2-7; D is perhaps TRBD2 (6 bases). This CDR3 has 13 amino acids. Trimming cost V 5 bases and J 6 bases, with 14 bases left between them. Germline values: CDR1 SGHTA, CDR2 FQGNSA. This chain's CDR3 is CASSKTRETEQYF. The CDR3 coding sequence is TGTGCCAGCAGCAAAACACGGGAGACCGAGCAGTACTTC.

The table lists this clone with a few counts. The chain carries TRBV6-1 and TRBJ2-5, with a possible D match to TRBD2 (5 bases). This CDR3 is built from 16 residues. Trimming removed 3 bases at V and 2 bases at J, with 16 bases between. CDR1 and CDR2 (germline): MNHNS, SASEGT. The CDR3 sequence is CASSDGGRPKQETQYF. The CDR3 DNA is TGTGCCAGCAGTGACGGAGGACGCCCGAAGCAAGAGACCCAGTACTTC.

The chain recombines TRBV5-1 with TRBJ2-3; no clear D gene. This CDR3 has 15 amino acids. Germline lookup yields CDR1 SGHRS and CDR2 YFSETQ. Trimming took 0 bases from V and 3 from J, leaving 11 bases between them. This CDR3 reads CASSLVSQSTDTQYF. For the CDR3, the DNA is TGCGCCAGCAGCTTGGTTAGTCAATCAACAGATACGCAGTATTTT.

This rearrangement joins TRBV11-2 to TRBJ2-7; D is possibly TRBD1 (6 bases). The V gene's germline CDR1 is SGHAT and CDR2 FQNNGV. V gave up 4 bases and J gave up 1 base, with 11 bases separating them. CDR3 size: 14 residues. CDR3 sequence (DNA): TGTGCCAGCAGCTATGACAGGACTTCCTACGAGCAGTACTTC. Protein product: CASSYDRTSYEQYF.

CDR3 DNA: TGCGCCAGCAGCCCCTTCCCAGGGGAACATCAGCCCCAGCATTTT. Protein product: CASSPFPGEHQPQHF. The chain combines TRBV4-1 with TRBJ1-5; perhaps TRBD1 as D (6 bases). From germline, CDR1 is MGHRA and CDR2 YSYEKL. V was trimmed by 4 bases and J by 5 bases, leaving 15 bases between them. There are 15 residues in the CDR3.

The chain uses TRBV10-3 and TRBJ2-7; tentative D call: TRBD1 (5 bases). Per the germline V gene, CDR1 is ENHRY and CDR2 is SYGVKD. The length of the CDR3 is 13 residues. Trimming cost V 8 bases and J 1 base, with 12 bases left between them. The CDR3 is CAIAGSHSYEQYF. Written as DNA, the CDR3 is TGTGCCATCGCAGGGTCCCATTCCTACGAGCAGTACTTC.

The rearrangement joins TRBV11-2 to TRBJ2-7, with D tentatively TRBD2 (6 bases). CDR3 length: 15 amino acids. Trimming took off 5 bases at V and 8 bases at J, with 22 bases between the two ends. Germline lookup yields CDR1 SGHAT and CDR2 FQNNGV. The CDR3 loop reads CASSERLPLGGKQYF. DNA for the CDR3: TGTGCCAGCAGCGAAAGACTACCGTTGGGAGGCAAGCAGTACTTC. Combining the CDR3 with reference TRBV11-2 and TRBJ2-7 gives the whole variable domain EAGVAQSPRYKIIEKRQSVAFWCNPISGHATLYWYQQILGQGPKLLIQFQNNGVVDDSQLPKDRFSAERLKGVDSTLKIQPAKLEDSAVYLCASSERLPLGGKQYFGPGTRLTVT.